This T cell receptor beta chain comes out of a study of human T cells and chemical hapten exposure. Study information: The study traced per-sample TCR yield variation mainly to small differences in pooled library volumes.

This clonotype has a count of ten or more. Noted time point: patch test 1, 2 weeks after DPC sensitization. Documented treatment: therapeutic diphenylcyclopropenone sensitization with weekly scalp DPC. Germline loops: CDR1 SGHTA, CDR2 FQGNSA. CDR3 length: 14 residues. Trimming took off 2 bases at V and 2 bases at J, with 8 bases between the two ends. A single record per CDR3 protein comes from TCRdb applying MiXCR to the RACE reads. The data contain around 380,000 distinct CDR3 sequences, around 5% of them singletons. The rearrangement joins TRBV7-2 to TRBJ2-3; tentative D call: TRBD1 (6 bases). This specimen was whole blood, taken in connection with sensitization to the hapten diphenylcyclopropenone (DPC). This clonotype was sampled from a woman aged 50 to 60 with alopecia areata. Some clones in this sample may be carry-over from other donors' samples. The DNA for the CDR3 is TGTGCCAGCAGCTTACACAGGGTCACAGATACGCAGTATTTT. Translating it yields CASSLHRVTDTQYF.